The 18 T cell receptor beta chains in this list originate from one sample, sequenced in a study of T cell repertoires in cytomegalovirus infection. These receptors have no identified antigens. Via MiXCR, TCRdb re-called the reads, giving one row per CDR3 protein. Among 340,000 or so distinct CDR3 sequences, just under 25% were seen once, and the ten largest hold about an eighth. The specimen was cultured PBMCs, collected from culture after CMV antigen stimulation. Receptors originate from a human donor in good health (CMV status not recorded). Some clones in this sample may be carry-over from other donors' samples.

The chain uses TRBV6-5 and TRBJ1-1, with D uncertain. The germline V gene encodes CDR1 MNHEY and CDR2 SVGAGI. The CDR3 is 12 amino acids. V was cut by 5 bases and J by 4 bases, with 8 bases left in between. CDR3 residues: CASSGGSTEAFF. The CDR3 nucleotides are TGTGCCAGCAGTGGAGGGAGCACTGAAGCTTTCTTT.

V usage is TRBV6-8 and J usage is TRBJ1-5, with D perhaps matching TRBD1 (5 bases). CDR1 and CDR2 from the germline V gene are MNHGY and SAAAGT. The CDR3 totals 13 residues. V lost 5 bases and J 7 bases, leaving 12 bases between the germline ends. CDR3 DNA: TGTGCCAGCAGTCCAATCGGGGGGCAGCCCCAGCATTTT. The encoded protein is CASSPIGGQPQHF.

This chain joins TRBV25-1 and TRBJ1-1; TRBD1 agrees at 9 bases. This CDR3 is 14 amino acids long. V lost 2 bases, J lost 10 bases, and 8 bases stayed unmatched. Looked up from germline, CDR1 is MGHDK and CDR2 is SYGVNS. Written as DNA, the CDR3 is TGTGCCAGCAGTGAACCCGGGACAGGGAAAGTAGCTTTCTTT. This encodes CASSEPGTGKVAFF.

This clonotype was observed at least ten times. The chain links TRBV4-2 to TRBJ2-7, with D tentatively TRBD2 (6 bases). Germline-derived CDR1 and CDR2 are LGHNA and YNFKEQ. V was cut by 0 bases and J by 1 base, with 19 bases left in between. The CDR3 has 18 amino acids. The CDR3 here is CASSQEESSSSVSYEQYF. Written as DNA, the CDR3 is TGTGCCAGCAGCCAAGAGGAGAGCTCGTCTAGCGTTTCCTACGAGCAGTACTTC.

The genes are TRBV24-1 and TRBJ2-1; no clear D gene. Trimming took off 1 base at V and 10 bases at J, with 16 bases between the two ends. The CDR3 has 15 residues. Germline V gene sequence: CDR1 KGHDR, CDR2 SFDVKD. The CDR3 spells CATSDFTVTGAEQFF. CDR3 in DNA: TGTGCCACCAGTGATTTTACCGTGACGGGTGCGGAGCAGTTCTTC.

CDR3 region: CASSYSILDQETQYF. DNA for the CDR3: TGTGCCAGCAGTTACTCGATATTAGACCAAGAGACCCAGTACTTC. The chain carries TRBV6-5 and TRBJ2-5; D gene unclear. The CDR3 has 15 residues. Germline CDR1 MNHEY, CDR2 SVGAGI. V lost 0 bases to trimming and J lost 0 bases, with 8 bases between them.

This clonotype was observed at least ten times. The chain has TRBV7-2 and TRBJ2-7; the D gene could be TRBD1 or TRBD2 (6 bases each). Germline CDR1 reads SGHTA; CDR2 reads FQGNSA. V lost 1 base and J lost 0, with 13 bases in between. The CDR3 extends over 16 amino acids. Here the CDR3 DNA reads TGTGCCAGCAGCTTAGGGGGGGCAGCTTCCTCCTACGAGCAGTACTTC. This sequence encodes CASSLGGAASSYEQYF.

The V gene is TRBV6-2 or TRBV6-3, the J gene TRBJ2-4, with 7 bases matching TRBD2. Germline loops: CDR1 MNHEY, CDR2 SVGEGT. V was clipped by 7 bases and J by 5 bases; unmatched bases: 11. There are 15 residues in the CDR3. The CDR3 loop is CASNRDARGENIQYF. The CDR3, as DNA: TGTGCCAGCAACCGGGACGCCCGGGGGGAAAACATTCAGTACTTC.

This clonotype was picked up many times. The V gene is TRBV7-2, the J gene TRBJ1-2, with a possible D match to TRBD1 (5 bases). This CDR3 contains 15 residues. Trimming took 2 bases from V and 4 from J, leaving 14 bases between them. Germline V lookup: CDR1 SGHTA, CDR2 FQGNSA. CDR3 protein: CASSLKGKGIYGYTF. The CDR3 DNA sequence: TGTGCCAGCAGCTTAAAGGGGAAGGGGATCTATGGCTACACCTTC.

This chain uses TRBV7-2 with TRBJ1-5, with a weak D call TRBD1 (5 bases). Deletions cut 4 bases from V and 5 bases from J, with 15 bases between. Germline V gene lookup returns CDR1 SGHTA and CDR2 FQGNSA. The length of the CDR3 is 15 residues. CDR3 amino acids: CASSSGAGGHQPQHF. Here the CDR3 DNA reads TGTGCCAGCAGCTCCGGGGCGGGAGGCCATCAGCCCCAGCATTTT.

The chain recombines TRBV25-1 with TRBJ2-7, with D unresolved. Between the trimmed V and J ends, which lost 3 bases and 7 bases, there was a span of 7 bases. Germline V lookup: CDR1 MGHDK, CDR2 SYGVNS. CDR3 length: 11 amino acids. DNA of the CDR3: TGTGCCAGCAGTGATCTCGGGGAGCAGTACGTC. This translates into CASSDLGEQYV.

The genes are TRBV11-2 and TRBJ2-5, with TRBD2 identical over 7 bases. Germline-derived CDR1 and CDR2 are SGHAT and FQNNGV. The V gene end was trimmed by 1 base and the J gene end by 4 bases; junction bases not matched to a gene: 9. The CDR3 sequence is 16 residues long. In DNA form, the CDR3 reads TGTGCCAGCAGCTTAGCCGGCGGGAGAAAGGGAGAGACCCAGTACTTC. This gives the protein CASSLAGGRKGETQYF.

The chain joins TRBV6-2 or TRBV6-3 to TRBJ2-7; 9 bases fit TRBD2. Germline assignment: CDR1 MNHEY and CDR2 SVGEGT. Trimming cost V 6 bases and J 2 bases; bases outside gene matches: 8. CDR3 length equals 15 residues. CDR3 loop: CASSTGTSLPYEQYV. The CDR3 DNA sequence: TGTGCCAGCAGCACCGGGACTAGCCTCCCCTACGAGCAGTACGTC.

This clonotype was counted only a few times. This sequence joins TRBV11-2 and TRBJ2-1; tentative D call: TRBD1 (5 bases). The CDR3 contains 14 residues. CDR1 is SGHAT, CDR2 FQNNGV, per germline. The germline V and J ends were trimmed by 7 bases and 3 bases, with 13 bases remaining between them. This CDR3 reads CASKTELRYNEQFF. DNA for the CDR3: TGTGCCAGCAAGACAGAATTACGCTACAATGAGCAGTTCTTC.

This clonotype has a handful of counts. The chain links TRBV12-5 to TRBJ2-1, with 9 bases fitting TRBD2. The germline gives CDR1 LGHNT, CDR2 FRNRAP. J gave up 7 bases and V 0 bases, and 7 bases lay outside the gene matches. There are 16 residues in the CDR3. CDR3 coding DNA: TGTGCTAGTGGTTTGGTACTGGGCGGGAGGGGTAATGAGCAGTTCTTC. Its translation: CASGLVLGGRGNEQFF.

This clonotype was seen ten or more times. This chain connects TRBV4-3 to TRBJ1-3; no firm D call. Germline V lookup: CDR1 LGHNA, CDR2 YSLEER. The CDR3 is made up of 16 amino acids. Trimming removed 4 bases from V and 0 bases from J, with 13 bases in between. CDR3 DNA sequence: TGCGCCAGCAGCCCAGCTGCAGGAGACTCTGGAAACACCATATATTTT. Amino acid sequence: CASSPAAGDSGNTIYF.

The rearrangement uses TRBV7-9 and TRBJ2-2; D might be TRBD2 (5 bases). The V gene's germline CDR1 is SEHNR and CDR2 FQNEAQ (reference sequence). This CDR3 is 16 amino acids long. V gave up 1 base and J gave up 1 base, with 10 bases separating them. The CDR3 loop is CASSLEPGKNTGELFF. In nucleotides, the CDR3 is TGTGCCAGCAGCTTAGAACCGGGGAAGAACACCGGGGAGCTGTTTTTT. Supplemented by reference TRBV7-9 and TRBJ2-2, the full variable domain reads DTGVSQNPRHKITKRGQNVTFRCDPISEHNRLYWYRQTLGQGPEFLTYFQNEAQLEKSRLLSDRFSAERPKGSFSTLEIQRTEQGDSAMYLCASSLEPGKNTGELFFGEGSRLTVL.

The rearrangement joins TRBV6-2 or TRBV6-3 to TRBJ2-2, with D maybe TRBD1 (5 bases). Germline assignment: CDR1 MNHEY and CDR2 SVGEGT. The CDR3 length is 13 residues. V was clipped by 10 bases and J by 0 bases, with 9 bases between them. Here the CDR3 reads CATWTPNTGELFF. The DNA of the CDR3 is TGTGCCACCTGGACACCGAACACCGGGGAGCTGTTTTTT.